The rows below give T cell receptor beta chains drawn from one sample of a study of blood T cell repertoires in COVID-19. TCRdb keeps only in-frame clones here, not all; method: immunoSEQ multiplex PCR. This table has roughly 90,000 clones, roughly 80% appearing once. Sequencing was performed on peripheral blood. The source of these receptors is a man aged 45-65 years with acute or convalescent COVID-19. Both conserved end residues are part of each CDR3. Fields, in order: CDR3 protein, CDR3 DNA, V gene, clone size, J gene, D gene. The D gene is left open where the match is weak. Part of the rows lack a size; the others show once, few, many or a class for expanded clones.

CDR3: CASSSGTGAGNTEAFF
DNA: TGTGCCAGCAGTTCCGGGACAGGGGCGGGGAACACTGAAGCTTTCTTT
V: TRBV6-2/TRBV6-3
size: .
J: TRBJ1-1
D: TRBD1

CDR3: CASSGTGGRLYTYGYTF
DNA: TGTGCCAGCAGCGGGACAGGGGGTCGTCTATATACCTATGGCTACACCTTC
V: TRBV5-6
size: once
J: TRBJ1-2
D: TRBD1

CDR3: CASSLAGGNNEQFF
DNA: TGTGCCAGCTCGCTAGCGGGAGGCAACAATGAGCAGTTCTTC
V: TRBV18
size: .
J: TRBJ2-1
D: TRBD2

CDR3: CASSMTGRVAGELFF
DNA: TGTGCCAGCAGCATGACAGGAAGGGTGGCCGGGGAGCTGTTTTTT
V: TRBV28
size: .
J: TRBJ2-2
D: .

CDR3: CASSLDGHDSPQFF
DNA: TGTGCCAGCAGCTTAGATGGACACGATAGTCCTCAGTTCTTC
V: TRBV11-3
size: .
J: TRBJ2-1
D: .

CDR3: CASSLSGTSGSYEQYF
DNA: TGTGCCAGCAGTTTATCCGGGACTAGCGGTTCCTACGAGCAGTACTTC
V: TRBV28
size: .
J: TRBJ2-7
D: TRBD2

CDR3: CASSQSLSSLTGELFF
DNA: TGCGCCAGCAGCCAATCGTTATCCAGTCTCACCGGGGAGCTGTTTTTT
V: TRBV4-3
size: once
J: TRBJ2-2
D: .

CDR3: CASSPPTGMGNEQFF
DNA: TGTGCCAGCTCACCACCGACAGGGATGGGGAATGAGCAGTTCTTC
V: TRBV18
size: .
J: TRBJ2-1
D: TRBD1

CDR3: CASSPYSGYTF
DNA: TGTGCCAGCAGTCCTTACAGCGGCTACACCTTC
V: TRBV2
size: .
J: TRBJ1-2
D: .

CDR3: CASSPRDTRTSGANVLTF
DNA: TGCGCCAGCAGCCCTCGGGACACTAGAACTTCTGGGGCCAACGTCCTGACTTTC
V: TRBV4-1
size: .
J: TRBJ2-6
D: .

CDR3: CASRGQGPNQPQHF
DNA: TGTGCCAGCCGGGGACAGGGGCCAAATCAGCCCCAGCATTTT
V: TRBV28
size: .
J: TRBJ1-5
D: TRBD1

CDR3: CASSSKQELSYEQYF
DNA: TGTGCCAGCAGTTCTAAACAGGAGCTATCCTACGAGCAGTACTTC
V: TRBV28
size: .
J: TRBJ2-7
D: .

CDR3: CASTGASGGEQFF
DNA: TGTGCCAGCACTGGGGCTAGCGGGGGTGAGCAGTTCTTC
V: TRBV2
size: .
J: TRBJ2-1
D: TRBD2

CDR3: CATSETGTGSNEQFF
DNA: TGTGCCACCAGTGAAACCGGGACAGGGTCCAATGAGCAGTTCTTC
V: TRBV24-1
size: .
J: TRBJ2-1
D: TRBD1

CDR3: CASSALGGVQRLREQYF
DNA: TGTGCCAGCAGCGCCCTAGGCGGGGTACAACGTCTGAGGGAGCAGTACTTC
V: TRBV9
size: .
J: TRBJ2-7
D: .

CDR3: CASSQVLLAGVNEQYF
DNA: TGCGCCAGCAGCCAAGTCTTGCTAGCGGGAGTTAACGAGCAGTACTTC
V: TRBV4-1
size: few
J: TRBJ2-7
D: TRBD2

CDR3: CASSGSGTFTDTQYF
DNA: TGTGCCAGCAGCGGCAGCGGGACCTTCACAGATACGCAGTATTTT
V: TRBV9
size: .
J: TRBJ2-3
D: TRBD2

CDR3: CAIRDNGYNEQFF
DNA: TGTGCCATCCGGGACAATGGTTACAATGAGCAGTTCTTC
V: TRBV24-1
size: .
J: TRBJ2-1
D: .

CDR3: CACGSVSGGAGGDTQYF
DNA: TGTGCCTGTGGGAGCGTTAGCGGGGGGGCCGGTGGAGATACGCAGTATTTT
V: TRBV30
size: .
J: TRBJ2-3
D: TRBD2

CDR3: CSVASGNDNEQFF
DNA: TGCAGCGTTGCTAGCGGGAACGACAATGAGCAGTTCTTC
V: TRBV29-1
size: .
J: TRBJ2-1
D: TRBD2

CDR3: CASSQDGTEPSNTGELFF
DNA: TGTGCCAGCAGCCAAGACGGGACAGAACCGTCGAACACCGGGGAGCTGTTTTTT
V: TRBV3-1/TRBV3-2
size: .
J: TRBJ2-2
D: TRBD1

CDR3: CASSREWAQPGPLHF
DNA: TGCGCCAGCAGCCGAGAGTGGGCCCAACCGGGGCCCCTCCACTTT
V: TRBV4-3
size: few
J: TRBJ1-6
D: .

CDR3: CASSPVDRGQETQYF
DNA: TGCGCCAGCAGCCCCGTTGACAGGGGCCAAGAGACCCAGTACTTC
V: TRBV5-1
size: .
J: TRBJ2-5
D: TRBD1

CDR3: CASRPGFLAGSYNEQFF
DNA: TGCGCCAGCAGACCCGGGTTTCTAGCGGGCTCCTACAATGAGCAGTTCTTC
V: TRBV4-1
size: .
J: TRBJ2-1
D: TRBD2